The sample holds a few counts of the clone carrying this T cell receptor (beta chain). What it recognizes is unknown. This entry belongs to a study of T-cell memory formation after mild COVID-19. TCRdb recomputed calls from the 5' RACE reads with MiXCR, one row per CDR3 protein. The sample includes under 700,000 distinct CDR3 sequences, around 20% seen only once; the top ten take about an eighth. In germline, CDR1 is SEHNR, CDR2 FQNEAQ (reference sequence). The CDR3 sequence is 16 residues long. V lost 5 bases, J lost 1 base, and 16 bases lay in between. Broader study findings: Clones contracting over day 15 to 85 were CD4/CD8 balanced, with later expanders leaning CD4+.

The sample consisted of PBMCs or a T cell subset sorted from them (not recorded which). This sequence was found in an adult woman who had mild COVID-19 (a few samples of this study predate the infection). Cell type and time point are not known. The V and J genes are TRBV7-9 and TRBJ2-3, with TRBD1 as a possible D gene (5 bases). The CDR3 loop is CASSQLQVSGTDTQYF. CDR3 bases: TGTGCCAGCAGCCAGTTACAGGTCTCGGGCACAGATACGCAGTATTTT.